The TCR beta chain described here comes from a study of blood T cell repertoires in COVID-19. Overall study: The study drew acute and convalescent COVID-19 samples from the United States, Italy and Spain. PBMCs, B-cell-depleted T cells, or T cells provided the cDNA or gDNA that made up the material.

This CDR3 is 16 amino acids long. Germline V gives CDR1 SGDLS, CDR2 YYNGEE. J gave up 7 bases and V 4 bases, and 13 bases lay outside the gene matches. As processed by the authors: It was from reference gene primer amplification that nucleated cell counts were estimated. Profiling relied on immunoSEQ multiplex PCR, and the TCRdb table lists in-frame clones only, not all of them. V and J calls and clone size come straight from that table; D and trimming were deduced from the DNA. There are 270,000 or so clones in the sample; around 86% occur only once, and roughly 8.5% lies in the top ten. Sequences were obtained from peripheral blood. This chain joins TRBV9 and TRBJ2-1; 8 nucleotides line up with TRBD1. The origin of this receptor is a man aged 40-50 years with active or convalescent COVID-19. The CDR3 bases are TGTGCCAGCAGCTCCGCAGGGGGCAGTTTTGGGAATGAGCAGTTCTTC. This translates into CASSSAGGSFGNEQFF. The full variable domain, its missing parts supplied by reference TRBV9 and TRBJ2-1, is DSGVTQTPKHLITATGQRVTLRCSPRSGDLSVYWYQQSLDQGLQFLIQYYNGEERAKGNILERFSAQQFPDLHSELNLSSLELGDSALYFCASSSAGGSFGNEQFFGPGTRLTVL.